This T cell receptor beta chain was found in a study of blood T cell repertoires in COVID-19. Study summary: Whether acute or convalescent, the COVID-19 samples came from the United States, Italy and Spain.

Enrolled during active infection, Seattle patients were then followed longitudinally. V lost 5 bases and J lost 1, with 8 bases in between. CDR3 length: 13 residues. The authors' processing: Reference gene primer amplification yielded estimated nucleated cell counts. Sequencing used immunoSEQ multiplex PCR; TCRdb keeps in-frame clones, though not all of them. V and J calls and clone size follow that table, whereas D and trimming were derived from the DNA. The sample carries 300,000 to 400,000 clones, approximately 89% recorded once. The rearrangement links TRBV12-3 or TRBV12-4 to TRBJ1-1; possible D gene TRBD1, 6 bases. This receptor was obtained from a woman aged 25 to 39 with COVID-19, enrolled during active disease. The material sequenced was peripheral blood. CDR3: CASSGTSNTEAFF. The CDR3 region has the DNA TGTGCCAGCAGTGGGACATCGAACACTGAAGCTTTCTTT.